Listed below are T cell receptor beta chains from one sample, sequenced in a study of T cells in Graves' hyperthyroidism and ophthalmopathy. MiXCR was run by TCRdb on the multiplex PCR reads, yielding one entry per CDR3 protein. The repertoire holds about 580,000 distinct CDR3 sequences, with approximately 14% as singletons. The sequenced sample consisted of blood. All receptors come from a woman aged 30 to 39 with Graves' hyperthyroidism that later progressed to Graves' ophthalmopathy. The conserved cysteine and the conserved F or W are not part of the CDR3 here. The D gene is left open where the match is weak.

V gene: TRBV19; J gene: TRBJ2-7; D gene: NA; CDR3 length: 11; CDR3 protein: ASSIDGGYEQY
V gene: TRBV11-3; J gene: TRBJ1-2; D gene: TRBD1; CDR3 length: 14; CDR3 protein: ASSSDGTGGNDGYT
V gene: TRBV6-2/TRBV6-3; J gene: TRBJ1-1; D gene: TRBD1; CDR3 length: 14; CDR3 protein: ASRASGTAVNTEAF
V gene: TRBV27; J gene: TRBJ2-2; D gene: NA; CDR3 length: 14; CDR3 protein: ASSLDGASNTGELF
V gene: TRBV10-3; J gene: TRBJ2-3; D gene: TRBD1; CDR3 length: 13; CDR3 protein: AIKFRQGDTDTQY
V gene: TRBV12-3/TRBV12-4; J gene: TRBJ2-2; D gene: NA; CDR3 length: 14; CDR3 protein: ASSFSRGVGTGELF
V gene: TRBV7-2; J gene: TRBJ1-1; D gene: NA; CDR3 length: 12; CDR3 protein: ASSLRGRDTEAF
V gene: TRBV4-1; J gene: TRBJ2-1; D gene: NA; CDR3 length: 12; CDR3 protein: ASSQVPDRNEQF
V gene: TRBV7-9; J gene: TRBJ2-7; D gene: TRBD2; CDR3 length: 12; CDR3 protein: ASSFPGRGSEQY
V gene: TRBV4-2; J gene: TRBJ2-2; D gene: NA; CDR3 length: 14; CDR3 protein: ASSHGPGLATGELF
V gene: TRBV11-2; J gene: TRBJ1-1; D gene: NA; CDR3 length: 15; CDR3 protein: ASSLDGTFSRGTEAF
V gene: TRBV9; J gene: TRBJ1-1; D gene: NA; CDR3 length: 12; CDR3 protein: ASSVQPDGGEAF
V gene: TRBV29-1; J gene: TRBJ2-3; D gene: TRBD1; CDR3 length: 13; CDR3 protein: SVRPTGGSTDTQY
V gene: TRBV6-1; J gene: TRBJ1-2; D gene: TRBD1; CDR3 length: 15; CDR3 protein: ASSQVKPTGVYHGYT
V gene: TRBV6-6; J gene: TRBJ2-7; D gene: NA; CDR3 length: 15; CDR3 protein: ASSYSLRGAASYEQY
V gene: TRBV5-4; J gene: TRBJ1-1; D gene: NA; CDR3 length: 12; CDR3 protein: ASSLAEANTEAF
V gene: TRBV28; J gene: TRBJ2-7; D gene: NA; CDR3 length: 13; CDR3 protein: ASSLHIPGAYEQY
V gene: TRBV10-3; J gene: TRBJ1-1; D gene: NA; CDR3 length: 11; CDR3 protein: AISLEESTEAF
V gene: TRBV29-1; J gene: TRBJ2-1; D gene: TRBD2; CDR3 length: 14; CDR3 protein: SVLPPTSGRYNEQF
V gene: TRBV24-1; J gene: TRBJ2-3; D gene: TRBD1; CDR3 length: 13; CDR3 protein: ATSDQGQATDTQY
V gene: TRBV2; J gene: TRBJ2-7; D gene: NA; CDR3 length: 13; CDR3 protein: ASSEAPNPTYEQY
V gene: TRBV2; J gene: TRBJ1-5; D gene: NA; CDR3 length: 12; CDR3 protein: ASRLDGSNQPQH
V gene: TRBV28; J gene: TRBJ1-1; D gene: NA; CDR3 length: 12; CDR3 protein: ASTPPVGNTEAF
V gene: TRBV4-3; J gene: TRBJ1-1; D gene: NA; CDR3 length: 12; CDR3 protein: ASSQEEGGGEAF
V gene: TRBV2; J gene: TRBJ1-6; D gene: NA; CDR3 length: 11; CDR3 protein: ASSERGNSPLH
V gene: TRBV12-3/TRBV12-4; J gene: TRBJ2-1; D gene: NA; CDR3 length: 13; CDR3 protein: ASSSSPDYYNEQF